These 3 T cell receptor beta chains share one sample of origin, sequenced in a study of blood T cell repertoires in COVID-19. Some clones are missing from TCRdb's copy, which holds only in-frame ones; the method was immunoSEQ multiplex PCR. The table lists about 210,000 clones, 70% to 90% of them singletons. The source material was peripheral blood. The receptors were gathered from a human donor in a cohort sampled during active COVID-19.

CDR3 DNA sequence: TGCGCCAGCAGCCAGGGACAGGGCGTAGAGTATGGCTACACCTTC. It is translated as CASSQGQGVEYGYTF. The chain uses TRBV4-1 and TRBJ1-2; 9 nucleotides agree with TRBD1. The CDR3 loop spans 15 amino acids. Per germline, CDR1 MGHRA and CDR2 YSYEKL. V was clipped by 3 bases and J by 5 bases; unmatched bases: 7.

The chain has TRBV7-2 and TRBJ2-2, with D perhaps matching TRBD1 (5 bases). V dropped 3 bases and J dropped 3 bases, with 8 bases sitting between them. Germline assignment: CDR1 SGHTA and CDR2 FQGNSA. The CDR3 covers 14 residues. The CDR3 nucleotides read TGTGCCAGCAGCTTGGGGCGCCACACCGGGGAGCTGTTTTTT. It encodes CASSLGRHTGELFF.

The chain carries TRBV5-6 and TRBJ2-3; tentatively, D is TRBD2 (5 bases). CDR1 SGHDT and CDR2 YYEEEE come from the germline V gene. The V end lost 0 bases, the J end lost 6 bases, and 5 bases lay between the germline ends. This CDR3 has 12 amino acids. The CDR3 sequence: CASSLGEDTQYF. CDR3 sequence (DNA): TGTGCCAGCAGCTTGGGGGAGGATACGCAGTATTTT.